The rows below give T cell receptor beta chains drawn from one sample of a study of blood T cell repertoires in COVID-19. The repertoire was sequenced with immunoSEQ multiplex PCR; TCRdb's copy has only in-frame clones and lacks some. The sample records 200,000 or so clones, roughly four fifths being singletons. The material sequenced was peripheral blood. These receptors all stem from a woman of 80 years or more with COVID-19, enrolled during active disease. Both conserved end residues are part of each CDR3. The D gene is left open where the match is weak. Clone size, where shown, is once, few, many, or a class for clones that have expanded.

>16|TRBD1|TRBV6-2/TRBV6-3|TRBJ1-5|.
TGTGCCAGCAGCCCGGGACAGGGCAGGGGTAGTCAGCCCCAGCATTTT
CASSPGQGRGSQPQHF
>14|TRBD2|TRBV28|TRBJ2-7|.
TGTGCCAGCACCCGAGAGCGGGGGTTTTACGAGCAGTACTTC
CASTRERGFYEQYF
>12|.|TRBV28|TRBJ2-7|.
TGTGCCAGCGGACACGCTTACTACGAGCAGTACTTC
CASGHAYYEQYF
>12|TRBD1|TRBV2|TRBJ1-4|.
TGTGCCAGCGGGGACAGGGACGAAAAACTGTTTTTT
CASGDRDEKLFF
>15|TRBD2|TRBV9|TRBJ2-3|.
TGTGCCAGCAGCGCCGGGACTAGCCATACCGATACGCAGTATTTT
CASSAGTSHTDTQYF
>13|.|TRBV18|TRBJ2-6|few
TGTGCCAGCTCACCACGGTTCGGGGACAAGAGAGCTTTC
CASSPRFGDKRAF
>16|TRBD2|TRBV11-3|TRBJ2-3|.
TGTGCCAGCAGCTCCCTCGGGCGGGGGGCGACAGATACGCAGTATTTT
CASSSLGRGATDTQYF
>15|.|TRBV24-1|TRBJ2-3|.
TGTGCCACCAGTGAGGTGGGGGACTCACAAGGTACGCAGTATTTT
CATSEVGDSQGTQYF
>16|TRBD2|TRBV27|TRBJ2-1|.
TGTGCCAGCAGTTGGGGACTAGGAGGAACAGGCAATGAGCAGTTCTTC
CASSWGLGGTGNEQFF
>15|TRBD1|TRBV7-2|TRBJ1-1|once
TGTGCCAGCAGCTCGAGGACAGGACAGAACACTGAAGCTTTCTTT
CASSSRTGQNTEAFF
>15|.|TRBV3-1/TRBV3-2|TRBJ2-7|.
TGTGCCAGCAGCCAGTTGAGCGGCGAGGTCTACGAGCAGTACTTC
CASSQLSGEVYEQYF
>12|.|TRBV12-3/TRBV12-4|TRBJ2-5|.
TGTGCCAGCAGTTCGACCCAGGGGACCCAGTACTTC
CASSSTQGTQYF
>14|TRBD2|TRBV11-3|TRBJ2-7|.
TGTGCCAGCAGCGAGGGACTAGCGGCCTACGAGCAGTACTTC
CASSEGLAAYEQYF
>14|.|TRBV5-4|TRBJ2-7|.
TGTGCCAGCAGCTCCGGGAGTTACCTCTACGAGCAGTACTTC
CASSSGSYLYEQYF
>14|TRBD2|TRBV5-4|TRBJ2-5|.
TGTGCCAGCAGCTTGGCGACTAGCCTGGAGACCCAGTACTTC
CASSLATSLETQYF
>15|.|TRBV19|TRBJ2-7|.
TGTGCCAGTAGTATGTTCGGGGGTGGCTCCTACGAGCAGTACTTC
CASSMFGGGSYEQYF
>12|.|TRBV11-1|TRBJ2-7|.
TGTGCCAGCAGCTCATACAAAACCGAGCAGTACTTC
CASSSYKTEQYF
>15|TRBD1|TRBV19|TRBJ2-7|.
TGTGCCAGTAGTATTACAGGGGGCTCAAAGGTGGAGCAGTACTTC
CASSITGGSKVEQYF
>16|TRBD1|TRBV7-6|TRBJ2-5|.
TGTGCCAGCAGCTCCCCCGACAGGGTCACCCAAGAGACCCAGTACTTC
CASSSPDRVTQETQYF
>13|.|TRBV5-1|TRBJ2-5|.
TGCGCCAGCAGCTTGGACCGGCAAGAGACCCAGTACTTC
CASSLDRQETQYF
>16|TRBD1|TRBV5-1|TRBJ2-3|.
TGCGCCAGCAGCTTGGTGTACAGGGGCGATACAGATACGCAGTATTTT
CASSLVYRGDTDTQYF
>14|.|TRBV24-1|TRBJ2-5|.
TGTGCCACCAGTGCCCTGGAGTACCAAGAGACCCAGTACTTC
CATSALEYQETQYF
>19|TRBD2|TRBV23-1|TRBJ2-1|.
TGCGCCAGCAGTCAATCCCAAAGTGCATTAGCGGGAGGTTACAATGAGCAGTTCTTC
CASSQSQSALAGGYNEQFF
>15|TRBD1|TRBV7-9|TRBJ1-2|.
TGTGCCAGCAGCAGTCGGGACAGGGTAAGGGATGGCTACACCTTC
CASSSRDRVRDGYTF
>15|.|TRBV6-4|TRBJ1-1|.
TGTGCCACGCGGGACGTAGGACTACCGAGCACTGAAGCTTTCTTT
CATRDVGLPSTEAFF
>15|TRBD1|TRBV7-8|TRBJ2-7|.
TGTGCCAGCAGCTCCATAGGGACAGGGGGCTCCGAGCAGTACTTC
CASSSIGTGGSEQYF
>15|TRBD1|TRBV4-2|TRBJ1-2|.
TGTGCCAGCAGCCCCTGGGCAGGGGGCAACTATGGCTACACCTTC
CASSPWAGGNYGYTF
>14|.|TRBV7-2|TRBJ1-2|.
TGTGCCAGCAGCTTAGGCGGGGCTATCTATGGCTACACCTTC
CASSLGGAIYGYTF
>19|.|TRBV23-1|TRBJ2-4|.
TGCGCCAGCAGTCAAAGAACCAGGGCCGGCAGCATAGCCAAAAACATTCAGTACTTC
CASSQRTRAGSIAKNIQYF
>15|.|TRBV7-8|TRBJ2-1|.
TGTGCCAGCAGCTTTGGCGGGATCTCCTACAATGAGCAGTTCTTC
CASSFGGISYNEQFF
>12|.|TRBV27|TRBJ1-2|.
TGTGCCAGCAGTGACGGGGGGAATGGCTACACCTTC
CASSDGGNGYTF
>14|TRBD1|TRBV11-2|TRBJ2-7|once
TGTGCCAGCAGCCCGACAGGGGGTTGGGACGAGCAGTACTTC
CASSPTGGWDEQYF
>17|TRBD1|TRBV5-1|TRBJ2-1|.
TGCGCCAGCAGCCGAGGTCTCCGGGACAGGGGCCACAATGAGCAGTTCTTC
CASSRGLRDRGHNEQFF
>13|.|TRBV7-8|TRBJ2-7|.
TGTGCCAGCAGCCGCCAGGTGTCCTACGAGCAGTACTTC
CASSRQVSYEQYF
>15|TRBD2|TRBV10-3|TRBJ2-1|.
TGTGCCATCAGTGGGGTTAGAGGGACTAAGGTTGAGCAGTTCTTC
CAISGVRGTKVEQFF
>15|.|TRBV19|TRBJ1-1|.
TGTGCCAGTAGTATACTCGGGCAGGGCGGCACTGAAGCTTTCTTT
CASSILGQGGTEAFF
>15|.|TRBV5-1|TRBJ1-4|.
TGCGCCAGCACCTACCGAGCGGGGTGGAAGGAAAAACTGTTTTTT
CASTYRAGWKEKLFF
>15|TRBD2|TRBV11-3|TRBJ2-1|.
TGTGCCAGCAGCTTAGCTAGCGGGGTTGGGAATGAGCAGTTCTTC
CASSLASGVGNEQFF
>16|TRBD2|TRBV5-1|TRBJ2-3|.
TGCGCCAGCAGCTTGGCCATTGGGGGGGTCACAGATACGCAGTATTTT
CASSLAIGGVTDTQYF
>15|.|TRBV7-6|TRBJ2-1|.
TGTGCCAGCAGCTCAGTAACAGGTGTCTTTAGTGAGCAGTTCTTC
CASSSVTGVFSEQFF
>15|.|TRBV3-1/TRBV3-2|TRBJ1-4|.
TGTGCCAGCAGCAAACAGGCGGCCTTGGCAGAAAAACTGTTTTTT
CASSKQAALAEKLFF
>16|TRBD2|TRBV5-4|TRBJ2-1|.
TGTGCCAGCAGCTCTCCTTTGGGCGGGAGTAACGATGAGCAGTTCTTC
CASSSPLGGSNDEQFF
>16|TRBD2|TRBV4-2|TRBJ2-3|.
TGTGCCAGCAGCCAAGCCGCGGGAGGCGGAACAGATACGCAGTATTTT
CASSQAAGGGTDTQYF
>15|.|TRBV7-3|TRBJ2-1|.
TGTGCCAGCAGTCTAGGGACAAACGTCTACAATGAGCAGTTCTTC
CASSLGTNVYNEQFF
>14|.|TRBV9|TRBJ1-6|once
TGTGCCAGCAGCGTAGGGCAGGGCCGCTCACCCCTCCACTTT
CASSVGQGRSPLHF
>15|TRBD2|TRBV10-3|TRBJ2-2|.
TGTGCCATCAGTCCCGGGACTATCAAGGCCGGGGAGCTGTTTTTT
CAISPGTIKAGELFF
>15|TRBD1|TRBV18|TRBJ1-1|.
TGTGCCAGCTCATCCGCACAGGGGAGGAACACTGAAGCTTTCTTT
CASSSAQGRNTEAFF
>15|TRBD2|TRBV15|TRBJ2-7|.
TGTGCCACCAGCAGAGAGGGTAGCGGGAAATACGAGCAGTACTTC
CATSREGSGKYEQYF
>16|TRBD1|TRBV5-1|TRBJ1-4|.
TGCGCCAGCAGCTTGGGACAGGGGGCGAGGGATGAAAAACTGTTTTTT
CASSLGQGARDEKLFF
>12|.|TRBV7-9|TRBJ1-2|.
TGTGCCAGCAGCGAGGACAGCTATGGCTACACCTTC
CASSEDSYGYTF
>12|.|TRBV30|TRBJ2-3|.
TGTGCCTGGAGTGTACAGGCAGATACGCAGTATTTT
CAWSVQADTQYF
>13|.|TRBV6-2/TRBV6-3|TRBJ1-5|once
TGTGCCAGCAGCCAGACAGGCCGGTGGCCCCAGCATTTT
CASSQTGRWPQHF
>13|.|TRBV2|TRBJ1-2|.
TGTGCCAGCCGCGCCGTCGAGGGTGGTGGCTACACCTTC
CASRAVEGGGYTF
>14|TRBD1|TRBV7-9|TRBJ1-4|.
TGTGCCAGCAGCTGGGGGACAGGGGATGAAAAACTGTTTTTT
CASSWGTGDEKLFF
>13|TRBD1|TRBV12-3/TRBV12-4|TRBJ1-1|few
TGTGCCAGCAGTTTTACAGGGGGCCCTGAAGCTTTCTTT
CASSFTGGPEAFF
>15|.|TRBV6-1|TRBJ2-7|.
TGTGCCAGCAGTGACAACCCGGGGGTAACCTACGAGCAGTACTTC
CASSDNPGVTYEQYF
>16|.|TRBV3-1/TRBV3-2|TRBJ2-3|.
TGTGCCAGCAGCCCTTACCAGACTAGTTGGGCAGATACGCAGTATTTT
CASSPYQTSWADTQYF
>12|.|TRBV28|TRBJ2-7|.
TGTGCCAGCAGTCCAGACTCCACCGAGCAGTACTTC
CASSPDSTEQYF
>17|TRBD1|TRBV28|TRBJ1-1|.
TGTGCCAGCAGTCTCCCCGGGACAGGGGCGCTGAACACTGAAGCTTTCTTT
CASSLPGTGALNTEAFF